One and the same sample provided the 3 T cell receptor beta chains below, sequenced in a study of CD8 T cells in Susac syndrome. A quantity of about 0.45 to 1 ug RNA underwent reverse transcription using random hexamers. TCRdb passed the immunoSEQ multiplex PCR reads through MiXCR, listing each CDR3 protein once. The sample shows 200,000 to 300,000 distinct CDR3 sequences, about 95% of them seen only once. Specimen: CD4+ T cells from PBMCs. The receptor set was obtained from a human donor with Susac syndrome.

This chain connects TRBV29-1 to TRBJ1-1; 8 nucleotides line up with TRBD1. Germline values: CDR1 SQVTM, CDR2 ANQGSEA. The CDR3 consists of 13 residues. Trimming removed 6 bases from V and 0 bases from J; junction bases left unmatched: 3. The CDR3 nucleotides read TGCAGCGTCGGGACAGGTATGAACACTGAAGCTTTCTTT. It translates to CSVGTGMNTEAFF.

The chain couples TRBV28 to TRBJ2-5; the match to TRBD2 covers 7 bases. Germline lookup yields CDR1 MDHEN and CDR2 SYDVKM. V trimming: 11 bases; J trimming: 4 bases; junction bases outside the gene matches: 13. This CDR3 has 14 residues. The CDR3 DNA is TGTGCCTCTGGGGGTGGGAGGGCCGGAGAGACCCAGTACTTC. It translates to CASGGGRAGETQYF.

The CDR3 protein is CATSDSGLAEQFF. The CDR3 DNA sequence: TGTGCCACCAGTGACTCGGGACTAGCGGAGCAGTTCTTC. The chain recombines TRBV24-1 with TRBJ2-1, with TRBD2 matching 10 bases. V gave up 4 bases and J gave up 10 bases; unmatched junction bases: 3. This CDR3 is 13 amino acids long. The germline V gene has CDR1 KGHDR and CDR2 SFDVKD.